This passage covers 13 T cell receptor beta chains from one sample sequenced in a study of shared clonotypes between healthy human individuals (dated by TCRdb to 2018 to 2020). Library method: the immunoSEQ multiplex PCR assay. Here the immuneACCESS table is served through TCRdb, limited to in-frame sequences with V and J called. Missing clones are a known gap in these copies; in checked studies unresolved V genes cover under half, and the rest lacks a known reason. The sample table holds nearly 2 million clones, of which around 96% were seen once. The top ten constitute 0.95% to 1.5% of the sample. CD8 naive samples consisted of CD45RO-negative cells that were positively selected for CCR7, yielding a CD45RA+CCR7+ population without TemRA cells. Sequencing was performed on naive CD8+ T cells sorted from blood. The label giving this sample's cell subset or site can be read as: CD45RA+CCR7+. The receptor set was obtained from a man between 18 and 29 years old in good health.

This chain joins TRBV13 and TRBJ2-2; D possibly corresponds to TRBD2 (5 bases). CDR1 and CDR2 (germline): PRHDT, FYEKMQ (reference sequence). This CDR3 is built from 14 residues. V lost 7 bases, J lost 1 base, and 10 bases lay in between. As DNA, the CDR3 is TGTGCCAGCATGGAGCGGAGGAACACCGGGGAGCTGTTTTTT. It yields the protein CASMERRNTGELFF. The whole variable domain, filled in from reference TRBV13 and TRBJ2-2, reads AAGVIQSPRHLIKEKRETATLKCYPIPRHDTVYWYQQGPGQDPQFLISFYEKMQSDKGSIPDRFSAQQFSDYHSELNMSSLELGDSALYFCASMERRNTGELFFGEGSRLTVL.

The V call is TRBV5-6, the J call TRBJ2-1; 7 bases are shared with TRBD2. This CDR3 has 16 amino acids. CDR1 is SGHDT, CDR2 YYEEEE, per germline. V shed 7 bases, J shed 0 bases, and the junction held 10 bases outside the gene matches. The DNA for the CDR3 is TGTGCCAGCTCGACGACTAGCATAAGCTCCTACAATGAGCAGTTCTTC. It is translated as CASSTTSISSYNEQFF.

As regards this clone: One end of the junction is discordant with germline, which a read error may explain. This CDR3 is CASSLEQNSEAFF. The DNA of the CDR3 is TGTGCCAGCAGTTTAGAACAGAACAGTGAAGCTTTCTTT. The chain carries TRBV27 and TRBJ1-1; D remains unclear. CDR3 length equals 13 residues. Germline loops: CDR1 MNHEY, CDR2 SMNVEV (reference sequence).

The chain couples TRBV18 to TRBJ2-2; a weak D match, TRBD2 (5 bases). With 5 bases removed from V and 6 bases from J, the gap between germline ends came to 16 bases. This CDR3 has 15 residues. Germline values: CDR1 KGHSH, CDR2 LQKENI. The CDR3 DNA follows: TGTGCCAGCTCAGATACCAGGTTTAGCGCCGGGGAGCTGTTTTTT. It yields the protein CASSDTRFSAGELFF. Variable domain in full (rest from reference TRBV18 and TRBJ2-2): NAGVMQNPRHLVRRRGQEARLRCSPMKGHSHVYWYRQLPEEGLKFMVYLQKENIIDESGMPKERFSAEFPKEGPSILRIQQVVRGDSAAYFCASSDTRFSAGELFFGEGSRLTVL.

The chain carries TRBV11-2 and TRBJ2-5; TRBD2 aligns across 9 bases. Germline values: CDR1 SGHAT, CDR2 FQNNGV. Unmatched junction bases numbered 9, after V lost 0 bases and J lost 4 bases. The CDR3 is 17 residues long. The CDR3 loop reads CASSLESLAGSLETQYF. The CDR3 DNA reads TGTGCCAGCAGCTTAGAATCACTAGCGGGTAGTTTAGAGACCCAGTACTTC.

The chain recombines TRBV5-8 with TRBJ2-7; 9 bases agree with TRBD1. Germline CDR1 SGHTS, CDR2 YDEGEE. V dropped 6 bases and J dropped 5; count of bases not matched to a gene: 6. This CDR3 region has 13 residues. CDR3 sequence: CASTTRDRDEQYF. CDR3 nucleotides: TGTGCCAGCACCACCCGGGACAGGGACGAGCAGTACTTC.

The V and J genes are TRBV10-1 and TRBJ2-7; maybe TRBD2 (7 bases). Trimming shortened V by 3 bases and J by 6 bases, and 15 bases separated the two germline ends. Germline-derived CDR1 and CDR2 are WNHNN and SYGVQD (reference sequence). This CDR3 is 14 amino acids long. CDR3 nucleotides: TGCGCCAGCAGTGATTCAGGGGCTAGCGGCGAGCAGTACTTC. This gives the protein CASSDSGASGEQYF.

The table lists this clone with a count of one. The chain carries TRBV30 and TRBJ2-5; a possible D gene is TRBD1 (6 bases). Germline V gene sequence: CDR1 GTSNPN, CDR2 SVGIG (reference sequence). The CDR3 totals 15 residues. V shed 5 bases and J shed 2 bases, with 18 bases lying between them. CDR3 DNA: TGTGCCTGGGTTAGTGCGAGGGACACACAAGAGACCCAGTACTTC. Translation gives CAWVSARDTQETQYF.

The rearrangement joins TRBV5-4 to TRBJ2-3, with D tentatively TRBD2 (6 bases). Trimming pared 7 bases from V and 1 base from J, leaving 22 bases between. CDR1 and CDR2 from the germline V gene are SGHNT and YYREEE (reference sequence). This CDR3 has 17 residues. The CDR3 region has the DNA TGTGCCAGCGGACTTCTCACTGGGGGGTTTGGCACAGATACGCAGTATTTT. It codes for CASGLLTGGFGTDTQYF.

The V and J genes are TRBV4-1 and TRBJ1-1; tentative D call: TRBD1 (6 bases). The CDR3 sequence is 18 residues long. The V and J ends lost 0 bases and 4 bases respectively, with 21 bases between them. From germline, CDR1 is MGHRA and CDR2 YSYEKL. Written as DNA, the CDR3 is TGCGCCAGCAGCCAAGAAGGGGGACCCGGGACTAGGGGCACTGAAGCTTTCTTT. Its protein product is CASSQEGGPGTRGTEAFF.

The J gene is TRBJ2-7, the V gene TRBV13; a possible D gene is TRBD2 (5 bases). CDR1 is PRHDT, CDR2 FYEKMQ, per germline (reference sequence). Trimming shortened V by 4 bases and J by 6 bases, and 19 bases separated the two germline ends. The CDR3 length is 15 residues. CDR3 DNA sequence: TGTGCCAGCAGCTCCTTAATGGGGAGTCTTCGCGAGCAGTACTTC. Translating it yields CASSSLMGSLREQYF.

The rearrangement links TRBV5-4 to TRBJ2-7; tentative D call: TRBD2 (6 bases). In germline, CDR1 is SGHNT, CDR2 YYREEE (reference sequence). The germline V and J ends were trimmed by 1 base and 0 bases, with 11 bases remaining between them. The CDR3 sequence is 15 residues long. The chain's CDR3 is CASSLSGGDSYEQYF. The CDR3 bases are TGTGCCAGCAGCTTGTCTGGCGGGGACTCCTACGAGCAGTACTTC.

The J gene is TRBJ2-7, the V gene TRBV5-4; a weak D match, TRBD2 (6 bases). CDR1 is SGHNT and CDR2 is YYREEE in the germline V gene (reference sequence). This CDR3 is 14 amino acids long. Trimming took 6 bases from V and 1 from J, leaving 14 bases between them. CDR3 sequence (DNA): TGTGCCAGCACTTCGGGGGAAAGTTCCTACGAGCAGTACTTC. This translates into CASTSGESSYEQYF.